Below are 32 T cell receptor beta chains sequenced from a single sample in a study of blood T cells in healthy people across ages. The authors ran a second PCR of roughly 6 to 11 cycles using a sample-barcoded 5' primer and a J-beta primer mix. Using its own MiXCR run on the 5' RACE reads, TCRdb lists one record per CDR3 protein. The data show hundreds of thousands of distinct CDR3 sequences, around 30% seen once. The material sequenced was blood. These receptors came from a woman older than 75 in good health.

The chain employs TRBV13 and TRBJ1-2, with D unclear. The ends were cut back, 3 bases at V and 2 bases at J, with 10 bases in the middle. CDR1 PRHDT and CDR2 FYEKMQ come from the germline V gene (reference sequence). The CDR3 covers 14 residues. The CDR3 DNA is TGTGCCAGCAGCTTGGGCGTGACGAACTATGGCTACACCTTC. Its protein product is CASSLGVTNYGYTF. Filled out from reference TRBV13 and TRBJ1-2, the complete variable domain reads AAGVIQSPRHLIKEKRETATLKCYPIPRHDTVYWYQQGPGQDPQFLISFYEKMQSDKGSIPDRFSAQQFSDYHSELNMSSLELGDSALYFCASSLGVTNYGYTFGSGTRLTVV.

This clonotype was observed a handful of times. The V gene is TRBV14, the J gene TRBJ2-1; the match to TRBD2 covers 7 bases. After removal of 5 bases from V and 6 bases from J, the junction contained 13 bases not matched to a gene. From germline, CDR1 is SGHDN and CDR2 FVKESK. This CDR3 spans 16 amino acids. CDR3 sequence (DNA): TGTGCCAGCAGCTTCCCGGGGAGGGAAGGGCCCAATGAGCAGTTCTTC. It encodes CASSFPGREGPNEQFF.

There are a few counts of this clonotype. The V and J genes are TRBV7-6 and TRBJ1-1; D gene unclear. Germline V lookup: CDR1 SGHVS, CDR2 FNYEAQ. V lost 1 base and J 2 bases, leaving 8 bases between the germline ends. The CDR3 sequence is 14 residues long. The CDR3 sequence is CASSLESQNTEAFF. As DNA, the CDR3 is TGTGCCAGCAGCTTAGAAAGCCAAAACACTGAAGCTTTCTTT. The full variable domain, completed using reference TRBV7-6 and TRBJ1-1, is GAGVSQSPRYKVTKRGQDVALRCDPISGHVSLYWYRQALGQGPEFLTYFNYEAQQDKSGLPNDRFSAERPEGSISTLTIQRTEQRDSAMYRCASSLESQNTEAFFGQGTRLTVV.

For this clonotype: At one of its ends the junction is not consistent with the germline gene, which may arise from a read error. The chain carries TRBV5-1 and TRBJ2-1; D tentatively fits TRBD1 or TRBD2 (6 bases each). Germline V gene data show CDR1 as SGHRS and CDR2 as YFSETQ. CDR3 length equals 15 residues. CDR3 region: CAGSLRGASYNEQFF. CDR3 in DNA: TGCGCCGGCAGCTTGAGGGGGGCGTCGTACAATGAGCAGTTCTTC.

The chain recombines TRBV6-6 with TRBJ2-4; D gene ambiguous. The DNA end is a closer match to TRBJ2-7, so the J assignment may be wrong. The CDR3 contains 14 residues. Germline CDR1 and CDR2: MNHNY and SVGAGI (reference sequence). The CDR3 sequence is CASTIGLRVYEQYF. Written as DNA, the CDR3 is TGTGCCAGCACCATAGGGCTAAGGGTATACGAGCAGTACTTC.

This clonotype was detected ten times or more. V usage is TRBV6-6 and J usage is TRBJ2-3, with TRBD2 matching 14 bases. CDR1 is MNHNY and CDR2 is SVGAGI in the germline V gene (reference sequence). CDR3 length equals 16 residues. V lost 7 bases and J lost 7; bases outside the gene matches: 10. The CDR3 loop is CASTLGLAGAQNTQYF. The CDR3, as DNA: TGTGCCAGCACCTTGGGACTAGCGGGGGCCCAGAATACGCAGTATTTT.

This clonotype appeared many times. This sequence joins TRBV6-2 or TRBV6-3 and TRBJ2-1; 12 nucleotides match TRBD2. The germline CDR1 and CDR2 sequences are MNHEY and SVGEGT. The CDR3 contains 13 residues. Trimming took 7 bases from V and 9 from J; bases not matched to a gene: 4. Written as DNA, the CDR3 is TGTGCCAGCATTGCTAGCGGGGGGGTTGAGCAGTTCTTC. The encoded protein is CASIASGGVEQFF.

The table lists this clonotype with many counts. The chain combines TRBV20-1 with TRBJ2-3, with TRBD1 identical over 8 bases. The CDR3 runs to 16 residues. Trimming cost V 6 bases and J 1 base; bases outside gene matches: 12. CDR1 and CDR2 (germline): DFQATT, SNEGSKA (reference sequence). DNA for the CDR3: TGCAGTGCCCCGGAAGGGACAGGTTCCCGCACAGATACGCAGTATTTT. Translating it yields CSAPEGTGSRTDTQYF.

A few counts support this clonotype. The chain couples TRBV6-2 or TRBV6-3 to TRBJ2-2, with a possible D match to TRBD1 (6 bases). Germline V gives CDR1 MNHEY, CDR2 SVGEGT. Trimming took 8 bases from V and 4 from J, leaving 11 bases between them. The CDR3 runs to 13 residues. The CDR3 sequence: CASGQPFTGELFF. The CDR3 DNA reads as TGTGCCAGCGGACAGCCTTTCACCGGGGAGCTGTTTTTT.

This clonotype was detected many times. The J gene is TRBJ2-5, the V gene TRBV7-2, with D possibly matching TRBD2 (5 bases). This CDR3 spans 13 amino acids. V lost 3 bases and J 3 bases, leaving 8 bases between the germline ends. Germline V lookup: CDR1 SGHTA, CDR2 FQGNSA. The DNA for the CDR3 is TGTGCCAGCAGCTTTCCCGGGAAAGAGACCCAGTACTTC. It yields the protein CASSFPGKETQYF.

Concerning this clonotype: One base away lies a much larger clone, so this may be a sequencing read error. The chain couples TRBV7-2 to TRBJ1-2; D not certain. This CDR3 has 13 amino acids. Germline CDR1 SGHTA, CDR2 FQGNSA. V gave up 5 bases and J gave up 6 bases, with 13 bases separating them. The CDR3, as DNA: TGTGCCAGCAGCCCGCCTCAGGAGAATGGCTACACCTTC. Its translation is CASSPPQENGYTF.

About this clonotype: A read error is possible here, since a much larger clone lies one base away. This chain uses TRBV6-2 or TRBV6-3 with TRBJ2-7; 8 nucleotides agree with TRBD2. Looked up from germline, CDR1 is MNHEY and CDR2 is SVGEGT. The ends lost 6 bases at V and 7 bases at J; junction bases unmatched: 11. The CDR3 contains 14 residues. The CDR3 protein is CASRTGGRNNEQYF. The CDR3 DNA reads TGTGCCAGCAGGACGGGGGGGCGCAACAATGAGCAGTACTTC.

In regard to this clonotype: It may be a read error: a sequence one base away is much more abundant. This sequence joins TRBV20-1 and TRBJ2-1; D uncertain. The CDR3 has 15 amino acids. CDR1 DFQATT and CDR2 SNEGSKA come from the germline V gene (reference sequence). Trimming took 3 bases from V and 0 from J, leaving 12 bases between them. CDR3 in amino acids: CSARGVASSYNEQFF. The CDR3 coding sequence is TGCAGTGCTAGGGGCGTAGCCAGCTCCTACAATGAGCAGTTCTTC.

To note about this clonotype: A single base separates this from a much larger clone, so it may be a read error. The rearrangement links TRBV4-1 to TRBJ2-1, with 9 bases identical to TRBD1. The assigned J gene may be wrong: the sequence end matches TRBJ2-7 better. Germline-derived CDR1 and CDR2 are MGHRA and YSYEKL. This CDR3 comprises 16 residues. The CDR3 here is CASSEGTGNSYNEQYF. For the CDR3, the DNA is TGCGCCAGCAGCGAAGGGACAGGGAATTCCTACAATGAGCAGTACTTC.

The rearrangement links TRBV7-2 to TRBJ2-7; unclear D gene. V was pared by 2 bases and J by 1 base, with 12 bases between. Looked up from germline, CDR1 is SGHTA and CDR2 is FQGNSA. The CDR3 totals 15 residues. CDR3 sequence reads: CASSLMFSPSYEQYF. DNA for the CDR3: TGTGCCAGCAGCTTAATGTTCTCACCGTCCTACGAGCAGTACTTC.

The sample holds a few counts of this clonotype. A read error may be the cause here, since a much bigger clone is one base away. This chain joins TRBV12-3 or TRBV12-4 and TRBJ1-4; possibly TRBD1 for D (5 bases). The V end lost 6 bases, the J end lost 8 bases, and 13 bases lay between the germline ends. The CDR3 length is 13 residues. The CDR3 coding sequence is TGTGCCAGCAGGAGGGGCCGCAGGGAAAAACTGTTTTTT. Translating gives CASRRGRREKLFF.

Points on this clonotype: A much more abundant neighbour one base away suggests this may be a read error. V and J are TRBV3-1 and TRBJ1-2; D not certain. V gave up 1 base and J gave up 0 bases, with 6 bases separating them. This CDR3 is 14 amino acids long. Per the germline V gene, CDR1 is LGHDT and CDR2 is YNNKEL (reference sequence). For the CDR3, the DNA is TGTGCCAGCAGCCAAGGAAAGGCTAACTATGGCTACACCTTC. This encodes CASSQGKANYGYTF.

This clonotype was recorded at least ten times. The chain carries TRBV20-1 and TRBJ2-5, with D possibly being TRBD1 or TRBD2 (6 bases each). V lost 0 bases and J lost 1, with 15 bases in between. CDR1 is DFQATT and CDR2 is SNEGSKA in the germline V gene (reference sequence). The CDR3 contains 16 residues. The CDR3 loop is CSARDLRGAPQETQYF. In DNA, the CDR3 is TGCAGTGCTAGAGATCTTAGGGGGGCCCCCCAAGAGACCCAGTACTTC.

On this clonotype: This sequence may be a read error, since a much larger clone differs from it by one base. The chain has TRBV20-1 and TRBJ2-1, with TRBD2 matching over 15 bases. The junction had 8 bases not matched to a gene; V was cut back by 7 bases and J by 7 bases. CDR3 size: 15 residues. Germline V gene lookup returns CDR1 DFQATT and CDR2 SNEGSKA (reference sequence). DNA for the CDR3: TGCAGTGTTAGCCCCGGGACTAGCGGGGGGAATGAGCAGTTCTTC. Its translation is CSVSPGTSGGNEQFF.

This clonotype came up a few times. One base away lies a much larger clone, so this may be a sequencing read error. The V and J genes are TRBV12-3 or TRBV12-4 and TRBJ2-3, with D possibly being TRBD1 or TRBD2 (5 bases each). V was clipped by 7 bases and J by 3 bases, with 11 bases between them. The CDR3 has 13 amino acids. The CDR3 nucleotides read TGTGCCAGCATTTCGGGGACGACAGATACGCAGTATTTT. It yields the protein CASISGTTDTQYF.

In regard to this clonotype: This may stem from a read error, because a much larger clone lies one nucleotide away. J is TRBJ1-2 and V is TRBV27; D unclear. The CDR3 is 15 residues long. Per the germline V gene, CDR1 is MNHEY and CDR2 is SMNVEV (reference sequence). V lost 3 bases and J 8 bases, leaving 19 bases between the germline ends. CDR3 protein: CASSFLGRGLGGYTF. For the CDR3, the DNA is TGTGCCAGCAGTTTTCTTGGACGGGGTTTAGGAGGCTACACCTTC.

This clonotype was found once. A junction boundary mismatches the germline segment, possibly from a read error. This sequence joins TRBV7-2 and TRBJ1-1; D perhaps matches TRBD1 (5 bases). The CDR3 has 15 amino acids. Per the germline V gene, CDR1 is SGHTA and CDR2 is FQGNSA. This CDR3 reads CASSTRTLGNIEAFF. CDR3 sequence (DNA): TGTGCCAGCAGCACCAGGACACTAGGGAACATTGAAGCTTTCTTT.

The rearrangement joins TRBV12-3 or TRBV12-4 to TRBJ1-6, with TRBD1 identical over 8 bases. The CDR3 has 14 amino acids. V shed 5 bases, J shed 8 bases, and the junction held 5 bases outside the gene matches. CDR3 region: CASSNRGRDSPLHF. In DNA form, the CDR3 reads TGTGCCAGCAGTAACAGGGGGAGGGATTCACCCCTCCACTTT.

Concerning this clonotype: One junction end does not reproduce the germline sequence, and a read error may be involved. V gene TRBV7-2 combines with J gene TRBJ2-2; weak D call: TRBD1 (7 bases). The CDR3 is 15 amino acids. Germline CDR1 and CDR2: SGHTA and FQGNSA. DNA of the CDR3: TGTGTCAGCACCTGGAGGGGGCAGTCCACCGGGGAGCTGTTTTTT. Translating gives CVSTWRGQSTGELFF.

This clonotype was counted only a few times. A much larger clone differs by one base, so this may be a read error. In DNA form, the CDR3 reads TGCAGTGCTAGAGAAGGGGGGACAGGGTTCTTC. Encoded protein: CSAREGGTGFF. V and J are TRBV20-1 and TRBJ2-1, with 8 bases that match TRBD1. Per the germline V gene, CDR1 is DFQATT and CDR2 is SNEGSKA (reference sequence). J was trimmed by 15 bases and V by 0 bases; bases with no gene match: 4. CDR3 length: 11 residues.

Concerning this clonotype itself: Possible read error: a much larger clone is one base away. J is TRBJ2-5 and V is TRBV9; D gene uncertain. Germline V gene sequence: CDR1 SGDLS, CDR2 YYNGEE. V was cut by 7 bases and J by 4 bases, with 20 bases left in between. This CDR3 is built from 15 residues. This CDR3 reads CASGPSLGFGETQYF. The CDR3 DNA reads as TGTGCCAGCGGCCCGAGTCTAGGGTTCGGAGAGACCCAGTACTTC. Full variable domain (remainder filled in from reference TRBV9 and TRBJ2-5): DSGVTQTPKHLITATGQRVTLRCSPRSGDLSVYWYQQSLDQGLQFLIQYYNGEERAKGNILERFSAQQFPDLHSELNLSSLELGDSALYFCASGPSLGFGETQYFGPGTRLLVL.

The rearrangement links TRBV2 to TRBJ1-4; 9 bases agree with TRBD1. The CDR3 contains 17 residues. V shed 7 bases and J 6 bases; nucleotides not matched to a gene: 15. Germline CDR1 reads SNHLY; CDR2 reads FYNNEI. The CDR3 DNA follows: TGTGCCAGCATGGGCGGTAGGGACGGGACAGGGTATGAAAAACTGTTTTTT. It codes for CASMGGRDGTGYEKLFF. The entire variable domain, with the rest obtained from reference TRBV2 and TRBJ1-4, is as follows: EPEVTQTPSHQVTQMGQEVILRCVPISNHLYFYWYRQILGQKVEFLVSFYNNEISEKSEIFDDQFSVERPDGSNFTLKIRSTKLEDSAMYFCASMGGRDGTGYEKLFFGSGTQLSVL.

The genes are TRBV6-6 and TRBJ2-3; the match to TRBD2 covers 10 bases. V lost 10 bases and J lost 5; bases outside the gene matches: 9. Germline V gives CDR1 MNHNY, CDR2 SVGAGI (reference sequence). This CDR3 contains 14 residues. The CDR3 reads CAISLGLAVDTQYF. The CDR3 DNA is TGTGCCATCTCATTAGGACTAGCGGTAGATACGCAGTATTTT.

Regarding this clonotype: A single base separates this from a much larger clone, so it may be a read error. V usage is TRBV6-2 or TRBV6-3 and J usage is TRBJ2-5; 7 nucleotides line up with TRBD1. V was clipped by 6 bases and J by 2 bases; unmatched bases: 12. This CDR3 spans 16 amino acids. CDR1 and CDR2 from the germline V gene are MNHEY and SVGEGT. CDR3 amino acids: CASSRPTGPTQETQYF. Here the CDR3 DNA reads TGTGCCAGCAGCCGGCCGACAGGGCCAACACAAGAGACCCAGTACTTC.

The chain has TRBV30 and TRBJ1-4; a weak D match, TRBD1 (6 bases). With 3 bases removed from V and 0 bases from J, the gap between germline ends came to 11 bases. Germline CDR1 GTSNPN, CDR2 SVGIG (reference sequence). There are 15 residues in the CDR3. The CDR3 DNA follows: TGTGCCTGGAGGCGACAGGTGGCAACTAATGAAAAACTGTTTTTT. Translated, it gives CAWRRQVATNEKLFF.

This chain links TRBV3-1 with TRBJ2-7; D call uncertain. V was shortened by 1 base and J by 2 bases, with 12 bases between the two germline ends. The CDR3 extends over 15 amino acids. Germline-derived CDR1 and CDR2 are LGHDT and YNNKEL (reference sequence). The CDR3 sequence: CASSQGGVYPYEQYF. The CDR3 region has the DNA TGTGCCAGCAGCCAAGGAGGAGTTTACCCCTACGAGCAGTACTTC.

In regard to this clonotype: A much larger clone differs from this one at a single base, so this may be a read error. The CDR3 sequence is CASSGQGQNNSPPHF. CDR3 nucleotide sequence: TGTGCCAGCAGCGGACAGGGGCAAAATAATTCACCCCCCCACTTT. This chain links TRBV7-9 with TRBJ1-6, with 9 nucleotides matching TRBD1. Germline assignment: CDR1 SEHNR and CDR2 FQNEAQ (reference sequence). This CDR3 has 15 amino acids.